The present T cell receptor beta chain was sequenced within a study of neurological immune-mediated disorders. Overall study results and limits: Phylogenetic grouping assigned the repertoires of 18 of 34 multiple sclerosis patients to a single cluster of related CDR3 sequences. This cluster may be a repertoire-level signature. HTLV-1-associated myelopathy had the most TCR clonal expansion, while multiple sclerosis had the least, a level that fell below healthy controls.

This clonotype was seen at least ten times. Its matching antigen is unknown. Per sequencing run, 15-18 subjects together gave over 170 million TCR-beta sequences. TCRdb reprocessed the 5' RACE reads via MiXCR and lists one record per CDR3 protein. The table includes approximately 65,000 distinct CDR3 sequences, roughly 3.7% detected once. Looked up from germline, CDR1 is SGHRS and CDR2 is YFSETQ. V shed 3 bases, J shed 7 bases, and the junction held 12 bases outside the gene matches. The CDR3 loop spans 15 amino acids. This sequence originates from a man between 45 and 60 years old with multiple sclerosis. The rearrangement links TRBV5-1 to TRBJ1-2; 7 positions agree with TRBD1. The sequenced sample consisted of PBMCs. The chain's CDR3 is CASSSSRNRGPGYTF. The CDR3 DNA reads TGCGCCAGCAGCTCTAGCCGTAACAGGGGACCTGGCTACACCTTC.